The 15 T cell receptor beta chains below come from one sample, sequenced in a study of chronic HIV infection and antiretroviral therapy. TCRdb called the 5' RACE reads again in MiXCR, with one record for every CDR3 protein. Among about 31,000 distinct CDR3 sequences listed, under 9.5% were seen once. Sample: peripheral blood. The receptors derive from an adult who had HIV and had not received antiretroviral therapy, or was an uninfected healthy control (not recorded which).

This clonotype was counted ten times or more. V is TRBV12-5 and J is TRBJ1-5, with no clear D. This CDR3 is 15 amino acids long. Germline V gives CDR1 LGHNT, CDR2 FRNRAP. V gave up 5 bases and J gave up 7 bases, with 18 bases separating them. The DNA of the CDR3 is TGTGCTAGTGGTCTAACGGGGATGGTAAGGCAGCCCCAGCATTTT. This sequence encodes CASGLTGMVRQPQHF.

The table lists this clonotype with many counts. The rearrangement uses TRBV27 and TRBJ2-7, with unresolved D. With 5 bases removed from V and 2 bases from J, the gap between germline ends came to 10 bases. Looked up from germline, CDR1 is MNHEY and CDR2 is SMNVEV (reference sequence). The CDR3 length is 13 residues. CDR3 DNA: TGTGCCAGCAGTCCCCGGGCCACCTACGAGCAGTACTTC. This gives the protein CASSPRATYEQYF.

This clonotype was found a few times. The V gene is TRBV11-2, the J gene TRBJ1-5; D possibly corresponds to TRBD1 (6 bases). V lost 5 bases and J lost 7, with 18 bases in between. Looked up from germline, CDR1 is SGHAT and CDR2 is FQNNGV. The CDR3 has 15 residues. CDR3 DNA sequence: TGTGCCAGCAGCCCGACGGGGGCCGGGGTGCAGCCCCAGCATTTT. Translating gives CASSPTGAGVQPQHF. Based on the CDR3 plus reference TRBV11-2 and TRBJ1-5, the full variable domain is EAGVAQSPRYKIIEKRQSVAFWCNPISGHATLYWYQQILGQGPKLLIQFQNNGVVDDSQLPKDRFSAERLKGVDSTLKIQPAKLEDSAVYLCASSPTGAGVQPQHFGDGTRLSIL.

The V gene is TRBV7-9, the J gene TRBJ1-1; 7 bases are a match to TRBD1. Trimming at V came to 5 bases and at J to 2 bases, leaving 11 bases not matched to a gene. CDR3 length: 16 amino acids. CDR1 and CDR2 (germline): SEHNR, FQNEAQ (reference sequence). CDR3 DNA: TGTGCCAGCAGCATTATCGAGGGGACAGCTAACACTGAAGCTTTCTTT. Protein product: CASSIIEGTANTEAFF.

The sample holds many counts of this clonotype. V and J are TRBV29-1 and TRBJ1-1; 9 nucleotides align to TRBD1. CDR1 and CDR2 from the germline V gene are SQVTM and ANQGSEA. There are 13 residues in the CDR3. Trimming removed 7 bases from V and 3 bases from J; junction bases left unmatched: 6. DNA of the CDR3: TGCAGCGCCCAGGGACAGGGAGACACTGAAGCTTTCTTT. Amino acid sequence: CSAQGQGDTEAFF.

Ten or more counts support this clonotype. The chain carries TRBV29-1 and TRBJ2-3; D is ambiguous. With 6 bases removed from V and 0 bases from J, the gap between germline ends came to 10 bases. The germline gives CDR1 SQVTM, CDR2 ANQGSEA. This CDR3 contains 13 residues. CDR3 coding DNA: TGCAGCGTCCGACTTAAGAGCACAGATACGCAGTATTTT. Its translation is CSVRLKSTDTQYF.

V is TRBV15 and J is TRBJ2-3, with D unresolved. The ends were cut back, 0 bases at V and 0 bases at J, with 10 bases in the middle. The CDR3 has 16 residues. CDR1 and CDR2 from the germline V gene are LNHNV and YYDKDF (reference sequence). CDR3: CATSRDLLGSTDTQYF. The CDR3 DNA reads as TGTGCCACCAGCAGAGATCTGCTGGGGAGCACAGATACGCAGTATTTT. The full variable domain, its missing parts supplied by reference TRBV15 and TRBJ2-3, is DAMVIQNPRYQVTQFGKPVTLSCSQTLNHNVMYWYQQKSSQAPKLLFHYYDKDFNNEADTPDNFQSRRPNTSFCFLDIRSPGLGDTAMYLCATSRDLLGSTDTQYFGPGTRLTVL.

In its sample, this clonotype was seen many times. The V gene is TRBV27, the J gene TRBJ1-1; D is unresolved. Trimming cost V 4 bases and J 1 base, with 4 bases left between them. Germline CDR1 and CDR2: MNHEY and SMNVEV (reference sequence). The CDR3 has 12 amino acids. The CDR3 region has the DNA TGTGCCAGCAGTTCCAGGAACACTGAAGCTTTCTTT. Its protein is CASSSRNTEAFF.

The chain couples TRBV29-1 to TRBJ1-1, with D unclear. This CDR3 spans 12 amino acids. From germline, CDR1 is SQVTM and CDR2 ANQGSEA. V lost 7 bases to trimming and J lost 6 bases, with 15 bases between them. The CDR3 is CSAQGSLAEAFF. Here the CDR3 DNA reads TGCAGCGCCCAAGGGAGTTTGGCTGAAGCTTTCTTT.

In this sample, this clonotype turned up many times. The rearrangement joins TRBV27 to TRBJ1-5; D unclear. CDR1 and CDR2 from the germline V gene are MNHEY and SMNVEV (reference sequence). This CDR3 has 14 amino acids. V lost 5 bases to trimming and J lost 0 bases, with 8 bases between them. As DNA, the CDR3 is TGTGCCAGCAGTCGTCAAAATAGCAATCAGCCCCAGCATTTT. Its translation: CASSRQNSNQPQHF.

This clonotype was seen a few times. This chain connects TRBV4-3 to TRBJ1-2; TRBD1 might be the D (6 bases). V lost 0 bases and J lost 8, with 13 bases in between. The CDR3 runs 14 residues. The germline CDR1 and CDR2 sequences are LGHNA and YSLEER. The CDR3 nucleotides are TGCGCCAGCAGCCAAGAAATACAGGGCGGCGGCTACACCTTC. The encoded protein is CASSQEIQGGGYTF.

CDR3 protein: CSASTGTTSNQPQHF. In DNA, the CDR3 is TGCAGTGCTAGCACCGGGACCACTAGCAATCAGCCCCAGCATTTT. The V call is TRBV20-1, the J call TRBJ1-5; perhaps TRBD1 as D (5 bases). V was cut by 3 bases and J by 0 bases, with 12 bases left in between. Germline V gene lookup returns CDR1 DFQATT and CDR2 SNEGSKA (reference sequence). The CDR3 covers 15 residues.

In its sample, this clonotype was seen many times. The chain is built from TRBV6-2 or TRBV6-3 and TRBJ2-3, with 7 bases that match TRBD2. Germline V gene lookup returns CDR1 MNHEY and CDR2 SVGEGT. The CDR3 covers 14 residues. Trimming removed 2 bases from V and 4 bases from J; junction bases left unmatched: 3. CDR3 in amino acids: CASSYDGLADTQYF. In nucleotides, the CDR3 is TGTGCCAGCAGTTACGATGGACTAGCAGATACGCAGTATTTT.

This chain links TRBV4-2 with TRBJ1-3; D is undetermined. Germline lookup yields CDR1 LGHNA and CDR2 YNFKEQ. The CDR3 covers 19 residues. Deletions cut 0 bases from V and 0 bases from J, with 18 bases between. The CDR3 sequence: CASSQDVGAGLSSGNTIYF. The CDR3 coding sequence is TGTGCCAGCAGCCAAGATGTCGGAGCAGGACTAAGCTCTGGAAACACCATATATTTT.

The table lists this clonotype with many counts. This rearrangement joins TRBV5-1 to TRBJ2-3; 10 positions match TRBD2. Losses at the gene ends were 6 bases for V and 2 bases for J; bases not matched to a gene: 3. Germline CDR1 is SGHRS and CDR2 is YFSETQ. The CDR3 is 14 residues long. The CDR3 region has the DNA TGCGCCAGCACTAGCGGGGGCCTCACAGATACGCAGTATTTT. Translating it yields CASTSGGLTDTQYF. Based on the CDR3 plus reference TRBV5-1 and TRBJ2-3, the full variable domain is KAGVTQTPRYLIKTRGQQVTLSCSPISGHRSVSWYQQTPGQGLQFLFEYFSETQRNKGNFPGRFSGRQFSNSRSEMNVSTLELGDSALYLCASTSGGLTDTQYFGPGTRLTVL.